The entry that follows covers one T cell receptor beta chain sequence. CDR3 size: 17 residues. V trimming: 6 bases; J trimming: 0 bases; junction bases outside the gene matches: 12. Germline lookup yields CDR1 SEHNR and CDR2 FQNEAQ (reference sequence). The data were taken from a study of shared clonotypes between healthy human individuals. TCRdb's copy holds only in-frame clones and misses some; the assay was immunoSEQ multiplex PCR. The sample lists about 470,000 clones, roughly three quarters occurring once. The chain recombines TRBV7-9 with TRBJ1-1; 8 positions match TRBD1. Sequencing used PBMCs. This sequence was found in a woman aged 40 to 50 in good health. Some clones in this sample may be carry-over from other donors' samples. CDR3 sequence reads: CASRIFVGQGMNTEAFF. The CDR3 nucleotides are TGTGCCAGCAGGATCTTTGTCGGACAGGGAATGAACACTGAAGCTTTCTTT.